These 24 T cell receptor beta chains originate from one sample sequenced in a study of blood T cells in healthy people across ages. A sample-barcoded 5' primer and a J-beta primer mix were used in a second PCR of roughly 7 to 12 cycles. TCRdb itself ran the 5' RACE reads through MiXCR, one entry per CDR3 protein. This sample carries 650,000 to 1,000,000 distinct CDR3 sequences, under 40% of them seen once, and the ten largest clones take 10% to 15%. The material sequenced was blood. These receptors originate from a man aged 18-30 years in good health.

The CDR3 region has the DNA TGTGCCAGCAGTTCGCTCCTCCGGGACACAGGGTACAATGAGCAGTACTTC. This codes for CASSSLLRDTGYNEQYF. The chain combines TRBV27 with TRBJ2-1, with D maybe TRBD1 (6 bases). The better agreement between TRBJ2-7 and the DNA end casts doubt on the J call. Per the germline V gene, CDR1 is MNHEY and CDR2 is SMNVEV (reference sequence). This CDR3 region has 17 residues.

The rearrangement uses TRBV20-1 and TRBJ2-7; 9 bases match TRBD2. The V segment lost 3 bases and the J segment 7 bases; nucleotides outside the gene matches: 16. CDR3 size: 16 residues. The V gene's germline CDR1 is DFQATT and CDR2 SNEGSKA (reference sequence). The DNA of the CDR3 is TGCAGTGCTAGGCGACTAGCGGCAGAAACATACAATGAGCAGTACTTC. Its protein is CSARRLAAETYNEQYF.

In its sample, this clonotype was seen a few times. The chain is built from TRBV5-1 and TRBJ2-2, with 7 bases matching TRBD1. CDR3 length equals 13 residues. Germline trimming cut 4 bases from V and 6 bases from J; bases unmatched to any gene: 3. Germline V gene data show CDR1 as SGHRS and CDR2 as YFSETQ. CDR3 protein: CASSRGTAGELFF. DNA of the CDR3: TGCGCCAGCAGCCGAGGGACAGCCGGGGAGCTGTTTTTT.

Only a few counts were recorded for this clonotype. This chain uses TRBV6-1 with TRBJ2-2, with 8 bases identical to TRBD1. The ends lost 8 bases at V and 1 base at J; junction bases unmatched: 0. Germline assignment: CDR1 MNHNS and CDR2 SASEGT. The CDR3 loop spans 13 amino acids. The CDR3 sequence is CASDRGNTGELFF. CDR3 sequence (DNA): TGTGCCAGCGACAGGGGGAACACCGGGGAGCTGTTTTTT.

CDR3 residues: CSAHTGNPVNTEAFF. As DNA, the CDR3 is TGCAGTGCTCATACAGGGAATCCCGTGAACACTGAAGCTTTCTTT. The chain employs TRBV20-1 and TRBJ1-1, with D perhaps matching TRBD1 (6 bases). The germline V gene encodes CDR1 DFQATT and CDR2 SNEGSKA (reference sequence). V lost 5 bases and J lost 0, with 16 bases in between. The CDR3 has 15 residues.

The rearrangement uses TRBV12-3 or TRBV12-4 and TRBJ2-3, with 8 bases fitting TRBD2. V trimming: 3 bases; J trimming: 4 bases; junction bases outside the gene matches: 6. This CDR3 region has 15 residues. The CDR3 reads CASSLGRGAADTQYF. CDR3 sequence (DNA): TGTGCCAGCAGTTTGGGGCGGGGGGCAGCAGATACGCAGTATTTT.

V is TRBV5-1 and J is TRBJ1-5, with D unclear. V was shortened by 3 bases and J by 8 bases, with 24 bases between the two germline ends. The CDR3 length is 17 residues. In germline, CDR1 is SGHRS, CDR2 YFSETQ. The CDR3 DNA reads TGCGCCAGCAGCTCGTCCATGGAGACTGAGGCTCTGGAGCCCCAGCATTTT. Protein product: CASSSSMETEALEPQHF.

This chain joins TRBV30 and TRBJ1-4; TRBD1 matches 8 bases. Germline V gene sequence: CDR1 GTSNPN, CDR2 SVGIG (reference sequence). The V gene end was trimmed by 1 base and the J gene end by 2 bases; junction bases not matched to a gene: 6. The CDR3 is 16 residues long. The CDR3 region is CAWSGDRGTTNEKLFF. The CDR3 DNA is TGTGCCTGGAGTGGAGACAGGGGCACTACTAATGAAAAACTGTTTTTT. Looking up the rest from reference TRBV30 and TRBJ1-4 gives the full variable domain: SQTIHQWPATLVQPVGSPLSLECTVEGTSNPNLYWYRQAAGRGLQLLFYSVGIGQISSEVPQNLSASRPQDRQFILSSKKLLLSDSGFYLCAWSGDRGTTNEKLFFGSGTQLSVL.

This clonotype was seen once. This chain links TRBV2 with TRBJ1-2; 7 bases align to TRBD1. The V gene's germline CDR1 is SNHLY and CDR2 FYNNEI. V gave up 7 bases and J gave up 6 bases; unmatched junction bases: 5. The length of the CDR3 is 12 residues. CDR3 nucleotides: TGTGCCAGCAAGGAGGGGGCGGATGGCTACACCTTC. Amino acids: CASKEGADGYTF.

This CDR3 is CSARGGTNRVEGIGGSYNSPLHF. DNA of the CDR3: TGCAGTGCTAGAGGGGGAACAAACAGGGTCGAGGGTATAGGGGGGTCCTATAATTCACCCCTCCACTTT. The chain uses TRBV20-1 and TRBJ1-6, with D perhaps TRBD1 (6 bases). V lost 1 base and J 1 base, leaving 32 bases between the germline ends. This CDR3 has 23 residues. In germline, CDR1 is DFQATT, CDR2 SNEGSKA (reference sequence).

This clonotype was seen a few times. V and J are TRBV6-2 or TRBV6-3 and TRBJ2-2; 7 nucleotides match TRBD1. CDR1 is MNHEY and CDR2 is SVGEGT in the germline V gene. V lost 6 bases to trimming and J lost 6 bases; unmatched junction nucleotides: 7. CDR3 length equals 14 residues. The CDR3 is CASRQTGAAGELFF. DNA for the CDR3: TGTGCCAGCAGGCAAACAGGGGCGGCCGGGGAGCTGTTTTTT.

This clonotype occurred many times. The J gene is TRBJ2-1, the V gene TRBV7-2; tentatively, D is TRBD2 (6 bases). Germline V gene sequence: CDR1 SGHTA, CDR2 FQGNSA. The V and J ends lost 4 bases and 4 bases respectively, with 14 bases between them. There are 15 residues in the CDR3. The CDR3 sequence: CASSSLGGKYNEQFF. CDR3 nucleotide sequence: TGTGCCAGCAGCTCCCTCGGCGGGAAATACAATGAGCAGTTCTTC.

The rearrangement links TRBV6-5 to TRBJ1-6; the D gene is possibly TRBD1 (6 bases). Trimming removed 1 base from V and 7 bases from J, with 14 bases in between. The CDR3 covers 16 residues. Per the germline V gene, CDR1 is MNHEY and CDR2 is SVGAGI. CDR3 region: CASSYWRGDGNSPLHF. The DNA of the CDR3 is TGTGCCAGCAGTTACTGGAGGGGGGACGGAAATTCACCCCTCCACTTT.

The chain combines TRBV14 with TRBJ1-5, with 7 bases aligning to TRBD1. In germline, CDR1 is SGHDN, CDR2 FVKESK. The CDR3 covers 16 residues. V shed 2 bases, J shed 2 bases, and the junction held 6 bases outside the gene matches. CDR3 bases: TGTGCCAGCAGCCAAACAGGGGTTTTTCGCAATCAGCCCCAGCATTTT. It translates to CASSQTGVFRNQPQHF.

The chain carries TRBV29-1 and TRBJ1-1; 8 nucleotides agree with TRBD1. V gave up 7 bases and J gave up 4 bases; unmatched junction bases: 8. This CDR3 comprises 13 residues. From germline, CDR1 is SQVTM and CDR2 ANQGSEA. The chain's CDR3 is CSAADRGGTEAFF. The CDR3 DNA reads as TGCAGCGCCGCTGACAGGGGCGGCACTGAAGCTTTCTTT.

The CDR3 nucleotides read TGTGCCAGCAGCTTACCAGGGATCGTCTATGGCTACACCTTC. Translated, it gives CASSLPGIVYGYTF. The rearrangement joins TRBV7-9 to TRBJ1-2, with D possibly matching TRBD1 (5 bases). The V end was cut by 2 bases, the J end by 4 bases, with 11 bases between. The length of the CDR3 is 14 residues. Germline values: CDR1 SEHNR, CDR2 FQNEAQ (reference sequence).

This clonotype was seen only a few times. One end of the junction is discordant with germline, which a read error may explain. The chain is built from TRBV12-3 or TRBV12-4 and TRBJ2-1, with unresolved D. There are 13 residues in the CDR3. The CDR3 reads CASLPDRYNGQFF. The CDR3 coding sequence is TGTGCCAGTTTACCCGACCGCTACAATGGGCAGTTCTTC.

CDR3 region: CASSFGQGDEKLFF. CDR3 DNA sequence: TGTGCCAGCAGCTTCGGACAGGGGGATGAAAAACTGTTTTTT. This rearrangement joins TRBV7-9 to TRBJ1-4; 10 nucleotides agree with TRBD1. The trim removed 3 bases at V and 6 bases at J, leaving 1 base unmatched. The CDR3 totals 14 residues. Germline lookup yields CDR1 SEHNR and CDR2 FQNEAQ (reference sequence).

About this clonotype: A much larger clone differs by one base, so this may be a read error. V gene TRBV29-1 combines with J gene TRBJ2-7; D not certain. Gene TRBJ2-5 matches the end of the DNA better, so the J call may be wrong. The CDR3 length is 12 residues. Germline V lookup: CDR1 SQVTM, CDR2 ANQGSEA. CDR3 coding DNA: TGCAGCGTTGAAGAGATGGGAAAGACCCAGTACTTC. Encoded protein: CSVEEMGKTQYF.

The chain has TRBV29-1 and TRBJ2-1, with a weak D call TRBD1 (5 bases). V was pared by 5 bases and J by 6 bases, with 11 bases between. The V gene's germline CDR1 is SQVTM and CDR2 ANQGSEA. The CDR3 has 12 amino acids. The chain's CDR3 is CSVHDSPNEQFF. The CDR3 DNA reads TGCAGCGTTCATGACAGCCCCAATGAGCAGTTCTTC.

The chain couples TRBV6-2 or TRBV6-3 to TRBJ2-4; D gene unclear. Trimming shortened V by 2 bases and J by 1 base, and 15 bases separated the two germline ends. In germline, CDR1 is MNHEY, CDR2 SVGEGT. The CDR3 length is 17 residues. The CDR3 nucleotides are TGTGCCAGCAGTTACAACGGGCCTTCTTCGGCCAAAAACATTCAGTACTTC. Residues: CASSYNGPSSAKNIQYF.

The chain links TRBV7-2 to TRBJ2-3, with D possibly matching TRBD1 (5 bases). In germline, CDR1 is SGHTA, CDR2 FQGNSA. V lost 5 bases, J lost 4 bases, and 13 bases lay in between. The CDR3 runs 14 residues. CDR3 protein: CASSEGRAADTQYF. The CDR3 region has the DNA TGTGCCAGCAGCGAAGGCAGGGCCGCAGATACGCAGTATTTT.

This chain uses TRBV30 with TRBJ1-2; 7 bases match TRBD1. This CDR3 has 13 amino acids. J gave up 6 bases and V 3 bases, and 7 bases lay outside the gene matches. CDR1 is GTSNPN, CDR2 SVGIG, per germline (reference sequence). CDR3 sequence: CAWRLTGEDGYTF. Here the CDR3 DNA reads TGTGCCTGGAGACTTACAGGGGAGGATGGCTACACCTTC. The full variable domain, in which reference TRBV30 and TRBJ1-2 provide the parts outside the CDR3, is SQTIHQWPATLVQPVGSPLSLECTVEGTSNPNLYWYRQAAGRGLQLLFYSVGIGQISSEVPQNLSASRPQDRQFILSSKKLLLSDSGFYLCAWRLTGEDGYTFGSGTRLTVV.

The chain has TRBV20-1 and TRBJ2-1; 7 bases are shared with TRBD2. The CDR3 runs to 13 residues. CDR1 DFQATT and CDR2 SNEGSKA come from the germline V gene (reference sequence). The V segment lost 7 bases and the J segment 7 bases; nucleotides outside the gene matches: 10. CDR3 DNA sequence: TGCAGTGGGCGGCGGGAGTTCCAGAATGAGCAGTTCTTC. It is translated as CSGRREFQNEQFF.